The clone carrying this TCR beta chain has just one count. Its target is not known. These data originate in a study of CD8+ T cells in alopecia areata. As to treatment: oral pan-JAK inhibitor, 5-10 mg twice daily. As part of sample collection, lesional scalp punch biopsies and peripheral blood were taken from alopecia areata patients. cDNA serving as the sequencing template came from extracted, reverse transcribed RNA. Here immunoSEQ multiplex PCR was the method, and the copy in TCRdb shows in-frame clones only, minus some. Of some 80,000 clones detected, approximately 66% appear once; the ten largest clones hold 23%. Overall study results and limits: Scalp repertoires also include resident alphabeta T cells from normal skin. Among the top 100, expanded CD8+ clones were significantly decreased by tofacitinib, as was scalp clonality.

Germline values: CDR1 LNHDA, CDR2 SQIVND (reference sequence). The CDR3 is 17 residues long. V dropped 6 bases and J dropped 3; count of bases not matched to a gene: 15. J is TRBJ1-1 and V is TRBV19, with 8 nucleotides matching TRBD1. This clonotype was obtained from a human donor with alopecia areata. The sequencing used CD8+ T cells sorted from blood, collected at week 24, from a patient treated with tofacitinib. The CDR3 sequence: CASRTYRTDRAHTEAFF. CDR3 coding DNA: TGTGCCAGTAGGACATATCGTACGGACAGGGCACACACTGAAGCTTTCTTT.